This TCR beta chain comes out of a study of blood T cells in healthy people across ages. Overall study results and limits: Higher diversity and more naive CD4+ cells were features of long-lived donors, compared to aged donors. Per million T cells, TCR beta diversity dropped roughly linearly as age increased.

This clonotype was found a few times. Its antigen is unidentified. The CDR3 spans 14 residues. Germline assignment: CDR1 SGHRS and CDR2 YFSETQ. Trimming cost V 4 bases and J 4 bases; bases outside gene matches: 6. A J-beta primer mix and a sample-barcoded 5' primer were used in a second PCR of about 7 to 12 cycles. Every cDNA molecule carried a tag from a template-switch adaptor bearing 12 random nucleotides. Individual samples furnished no less than 3 million CDR3-containing paired-end reads apiece. Each CDR3 protein gets one entry after TCRdb re-called the 5' RACE reads with MiXCR. The sample includes over 600,000 distinct CDR3 sequences, about 21% of them seen just once.

This receptor was taken from a man in his 70s in good health. The V gene is TRBV5-1, the J gene TRBJ2-3; 7 bases map to TRBD1. Sequenced sample: blood. CDR3 residues: CASSPTGWADTQYF. Written as DNA, the CDR3 is TGCGCCAGCAGCCCGACAGGGTGGGCAGATACGCAGTATTTT.